The next 7 T cell receptor beta chains were all read from a single sample in a study of blood T cells in healthy people across ages. With a J-beta primer mix and a sample-barcoded 5' primer, a second PCR ran roughly 7 to 11 cycles. Each CDR3 protein is one row after TCRdb ran MiXCR on the 5' RACE reads. The data contain about 1.1 million distinct CDR3 sequences, around two fifths of them singletons. Sequenced sample: blood. All receptors derive from a man younger than 35 in good health.

Turning to this clonotype: The junction shows a germline mismatch at one end, possibly a read error. The chain uses TRBV6-6 and TRBJ2-6; the D is unclear. The CDR3 is 15 amino acids. Per germline, CDR1 MNHNY and CDR2 SVGAGI (reference sequence). The CDR3 protein is CTSRRWSSGANVLTF. As DNA, the CDR3 is TGTACCAGCAGGCGGTGGAGCTCTGGGGCCAACGTCCTGACTTTC.

The chain is built from TRBV12-3 or TRBV12-4 and TRBJ2-5; TRBD2 agrees at 7 bases. The CDR3 totals 15 residues. V was pared by 6 bases and J by 3 bases, with 10 bases of the junction left unmatched. CDR3 nucleotide sequence: TGTGCCAGCAGCTCCTCCTCGACTAGCAAAGAGACCCAGTACTTC. Its protein product is CASSSSSTSKETQYF.

A few counts support this clonotype. This chain joins TRBV5-5 and TRBJ1-2; D is ambiguous. V shed 1 base and J shed 0 bases, with 10 bases lying between them. This CDR3 comprises 15 residues. Germline-derived CDR1 and CDR2 are SGHKS and YYEKEE (reference sequence). The CDR3 is CASSLWSLANYGYTF. The CDR3, as DNA: TGTGCCAGCAGCTTGTGGTCCCTAGCTAACTATGGCTACACCTTC.

This clonotype occurred a few times. This rearrangement joins TRBV4-2 to TRBJ1-5; tentatively, D is TRBD1 (6 bases). Germline CDR1 LGHNA, CDR2 YNFKEQ. Trimming left V 1 base short and J 5 bases short, with 12 bases between. The CDR3 totals 15 residues. The CDR3 DNA reads as TGTGCCAGCAGCCAAGTAGTTACAGGGTATCAGCCCCAGCATTTT. The encoded protein is CASSQVVTGYQPQHF.

A few counts support this clonotype. The V call is TRBV5-1, the J call TRBJ1-2, with D possibly TRBD1 on 5 matching bases. V was clipped by 3 bases and J by 1 base, with 10 bases between them. The CDR3 covers 14 residues. Per the germline V gene, CDR1 is SGHRS and CDR2 is YFSETQ. CDR3 in amino acids: CASSWGTVNYGYTF. The CDR3 bases are TGCGCCAGCAGCTGGGGCACAGTTAACTATGGCTACACCTTC. Full variable domain (remainder filled in from reference TRBV5-1 and TRBJ1-2): KAGVTQTPRYLIKTRGQQVTLSCSPISGHRSVSWYQQTPGQGLQFLFEYFSETQRNKGNFPGRFSGRQFSNSRSEMNVSTLELGDSALYLCASSWGTVNYGYTFGSGTRLTVV.

This clonotype appeared a few times. J is TRBJ1-1 and V is TRBV10-3; 8 positions agree with TRBD1. Germline trimming cut 0 bases from V and 6 bases from J; bases unmatched to any gene: 6. This CDR3 contains 15 residues. The germline CDR1 and CDR2 sequences are ENHRY and SYGVKD. The chain's CDR3 is CAISESGQGASEAFF. CDR3 bases: TGTGCCATCAGTGAGTCGGGGCAGGGGGCCTCTGAAGCTTTCTTT.

This chain joins TRBV25-1 and TRBJ2-1; maybe TRBD2 (5 bases). In germline, CDR1 is MGHDK, CDR2 SYGVNS. The CDR3 covers 14 residues. V was pared by 1 base and J by 8 bases, with 12 bases between. The CDR3 is CASSESGRVDEQFF. The CDR3 nucleotides are TGTGCCAGCAGTGAATCGGGAAGGGTGGATGAGCAGTTCTTC.